This entry describes one TCR beta chain. This CDR3 contains 15 residues. V dropped 7 bases and J dropped 2; count of bases not matched to a gene: 10. In germline, CDR1 is MDHEN, CDR2 SYDVKM. This sample is drawn from a study of blood T cell repertoires in COVID-19. Whole-study context: Collection of acute and convalescent COVID-19 samples took place in the United States, Italy and Spain. In each case, the material was cDNA or gDNA derived from T cells, B-cell-depleted T cells, or PBMCs.

Participants came from roughly 24 US areas, aged roughly 18 to 89 years. Participants' own reports of clinical history determined their cohort assignment. Assay used: immunoSEQ multiplex PCR; TCRdb lists only in-frame clones, some missing. The table lists hundreds of thousands of clones, around 86% of them singletons. The TCR sequence derives from a woman between 50 and 59 years old who had recovered from COVID-19. The chain employs TRBV28 and TRBJ1-2, with TRBD1 matching 7 bases. The sequenced sample was PBMCs or T cells enriched from blood (not recorded which). CDR3 sequence (DNA): TGTGCCAGCACCAAATCAGGGGGTCGGAACTATGGCTACACCTTC. Translation gives CASTKSGGRNYGYTF.